Shown below are 32 T cell receptor beta chains from a single sample sequenced in a study of cytomegalovirus exposure and HLA in healthy donors. Both 60 Vbeta primers and 13 Jbeta primers went into the PCR. Sequenced by immunoSEQ multiplex PCR; TCRdb stores in-frame clones only, minus some. The sample lists about 160,000 clones; 75% to 85% were seen once. Sample: PBMCs. All receptors come from a man between 50 and 59 years old in good health and CMV-seropositive.

This clone occurred many times. The rearrangement links TRBV7-9 to TRBJ2-5; a weak D match, TRBD1 (5 bases). The CDR3 contains 15 residues. Trimming left V 1 base short and J 4 bases short, with 13 bases between. The germline V gene has CDR1 SEHNR and CDR2 FQNEAQ (reference sequence). The CDR3 reads CASSLVAGSGETQYF. The CDR3 DNA sequence: TGTGCCAGCAGCTTAGTGGCAGGGTCCGGAGAGACCCAGTACTTC.

There are a few counts of this clone. The chain is built from TRBV29-1 and TRBJ2-1; weak D call: TRBD2 (6 bases). The CDR3 has 15 residues. Trimming pared 4 bases from V and 0 bases from J, leaving 13 bases between. Germline-derived CDR1 and CDR2 are SQVTM and ANQGSEA. CDR3 sequence (DNA): TGCAGCGTTGTTGGGGGGATGGCCTCCTACAATGAGCAGTTCTTC. Its translation: CSVVGGMASYNEQFF.

The genes are TRBV6-5 and TRBJ1-5; D remains unclear. The CDR3 spans 15 residues. Trimming removed 6 bases from V and 7 bases from J, with 19 bases in between. Germline V gene lookup returns CDR1 MNHEY and CDR2 SVGAGI. The CDR3 spells CASRDPVAGNQPQHF. The CDR3, as DNA: TGTGCCAGCAGAGACCCCGTGGCGGGGAACCAGCCCCAGCATTTT.

The V call is TRBV4-2, the J call TRBJ1-5, with D possibly TRBD1 on 5 matching bases. Trimming shortened V by 3 bases and J by 0 bases, and 12 bases separated the two germline ends. The CDR3 runs 16 residues. Germline-derived CDR1 and CDR2 are LGHNA and YNFKEQ. CDR3 sequence reads: CASSQSNRPSNQPQHF. The CDR3 bases are TGTGCCAGCAGCCAGTCCAACAGGCCTAGCAATCAGCCCCAGCATTTT.

The chain has TRBV2 and TRBJ2-5, with 10 bases that match TRBD1. J lost 6 bases, V lost 7 bases, and 14 bases had no gene match. This CDR3 contains 16 residues. CDR1 SNHLY and CDR2 FYNNEI come from the germline V gene. The CDR3 loop is CASNPARQGATKTQYF. CDR3 coding DNA: TGTGCCAGCAATCCGGCACGACAGGGGGCTACAAAGACCCAGTACTTC.

The rearrangement joins TRBV9 to TRBJ1-5, with D perhaps TRBD1 (6 bases). Germline CDR1 and CDR2: SGDLS and YYNGEE. CDR3 length: 15 amino acids. The V and J ends lost 0 bases and 7 bases respectively, with 14 bases between them. CDR3: CASSVAKAGDQPQHF. The CDR3 nucleotides are TGTGCCAGCAGCGTAGCGAAGGCAGGGGACCAGCCCCAGCATTTT.

In nucleotides, the CDR3 is TGTGCCAGCAGCTTAGGTGTAGCATCCGAGCAGTACGTC. Amino acid sequence: CASSLGVASEQYV. This chain links TRBV11-3 with TRBJ2-7; no firm D call. The length of the CDR3 is 13 residues. The V gene's germline CDR1 is SGHNT and CDR2 YENEEA. Trimming pared 1 base from V and 6 bases from J, leaving 10 bases between.

V is TRBV4-1 and J is TRBJ1-2; 12 bases line up with TRBD1. This CDR3 comprises 16 residues. The ends lost 1 base at V and 8 bases at J; junction bases unmatched: 8. The V gene's germline CDR1 is MGHRA and CDR2 YSYEKL. CDR3 DNA sequence: TGCGCCAGCAGCCAAGCCCGGGGACAGGGGGCGCAAGGCTACACCTTC. Protein sequence: CASSQARGQGAQGYTF.

The chain uses TRBV27 and TRBJ2-5, with 7 bases matching TRBD2. The CDR3 is 16 amino acids. V shed 2 bases and J 2 bases; nucleotides not matched to a gene: 8. From germline, CDR1 is MNHEY and CDR2 SMNVEV (reference sequence). CDR3 region: CASSLGEGWEQETQYF. The CDR3 DNA is TGTGCCAGCAGTTTAGGGGAGGGATGGGAACAAGAGACCCAGTACTTC.

The chain joins TRBV10-3 to TRBJ2-5; D perhaps matches TRBD2 (6 bases). V gave up 2 bases and J gave up 7 bases, with 11 bases separating them. The CDR3 runs 13 residues. The germline CDR1 and CDR2 sequences are ENHRY and SYGVKD. The DNA for the CDR3 is TGTGCCATCAGTGAGACTAGCCTGGGGACCCAGTACTTC. Its translation is CAISETSLGTQYF.

This chain links TRBV6-1 with TRBJ2-2; the match to TRBD1 covers 7 bases. This CDR3 spans 14 amino acids. Germline V CDR1 and CDR2: MNHNS, SASEGT. The J segment lost 5 bases and the V segment lost 6 bases, leaving 6 bases of the junction unmatched. The CDR3 nucleotides are TGTGCCAGCAGCAGACAGGGTCGGACCGGGGAGCTGTTTTTT. The encoded protein is CASSRQGRTGELFF.

This chain links TRBV6-6 with TRBJ1-1; TRBD1 matches 7 bases. CDR1 MNHNY and CDR2 SVGAGI come from the germline V gene (reference sequence). The CDR3 is 15 amino acids. With 10 bases clipped from V and 3 bases from J, the junction kept 14 bases outside the gene matches. This CDR3 reads CATTRQGLGDTEAFF. Written as DNA, the CDR3 is TGTGCCACTACTCGACAGGGCCTGGGGGACACTGAAGCTTTCTTT.

The genes are TRBV5-1 and TRBJ2-3, with TRBD2 matching 10 bases. The V segment lost 5 bases and the J segment 2 bases; nucleotides outside the gene matches: 8. Germline V CDR1 and CDR2: SGHRS, YFSETQ. The CDR3 is 16 amino acids. CDR3 sequence (DNA): TGCGCCAGCAGTTCAGGGACTAGCGCTTACACAGATACGCAGTATTTT. This codes for CASSSGTSAYTDTQYF.

The chain carries TRBV4-1 and TRBJ2-3; D call uncertain. The CDR3 covers 14 residues. Germline values: CDR1 MGHRA, CDR2 YSYEKL. V was trimmed by 2 bases and J by 2 bases, leaving 8 bases between them. Written as DNA, the CDR3 is TGCGCCAGCAGCCAAACCGGGTCCACAGATACGCAGTATTTT. Its protein product is CASSQTGSTDTQYF.

Here the CDR3 reads CASSLWTDSSEAFF. CDR3 nucleotides: TGTGCCAGCAGCCTTTGGACAGACTCCTCGGAAGCTTTCTTT. This chain uses TRBV13 with TRBJ1-1; a weak D match, TRBD1 (6 bases). In germline, CDR1 is PRHDT, CDR2 FYEKMQ (reference sequence). The CDR3 has 14 amino acids. Deletions cut 5 bases from V and 8 bases from J, with 18 bases between.

This clone has a single count. The CDR3 nucleotides are TGTGCCAGCAGTCTCACAGGGCCCGGGTCCTCACCCCTCCACTTT. This sequence encodes CASSLTGPGSSPLHF. The chain joins TRBV28 to TRBJ1-6, with TRBD1 as a possible D gene (6 bases). This CDR3 is built from 15 residues. Germline V CDR1 and CDR2: MDHEN, SYDVKM. Trimming cost V 5 bases and J 10 bases, with 18 bases left between them.

The chain uses TRBV12-5 and TRBJ2-3, with TRBD1 matching 9 bases. CDR1 LGHNT and CDR2 FRNRAP come from the germline V gene. This CDR3 comprises 15 residues. The junction had 2 bases not matched to a gene; V was cut back by 3 bases and J by 1 base. In DNA form, the CDR3 reads TGTGCTAGTGGTTTCCGGGACAGGGGCACAGATACGCAGTATTTT. Its translation is CASGFRDRGTDTQYF. The entire variable domain, with the rest obtained from reference TRBV12-5 and TRBJ2-3, is as follows: DARVTQTPRHKVTEMGQEVTMRCQPILGHNTVFWYRQTMMQGLELLAYFRNRAPLDDSGMPKDRFSAEMPDATLATLKIQPSEPRDSAVYFCASGFRDRGTDTQYFGPGTRLTVL.

This clone was observed a few times. The rearrangement uses TRBV4-1 and TRBJ1-1; 9 nucleotides line up with TRBD1. The junction had 3 bases not matched to a gene; V was cut back by 3 bases and J by 1 base. This CDR3 region has 15 residues. Germline V gene lookup returns CDR1 MGHRA and CDR2 YSYEKL. Written as DNA, the CDR3 is TGCGCCAGCAGCCACCGGACAGGGGCGAACACTGAAGCTTTCTTT. Translated: CASSHRTGANTEAFF.

With respect to this clone: Its ends do not fully match the called genes, so a read error is possible. The chain uses TRBV27 and TRBJ2-6, with D possibly being TRBD1 (5 bases). The germline V gene encodes CDR1 MNHEY and CDR2 SMNVEV (reference sequence). This CDR3 has 14 residues. CDR3: CASSSSSGANGLTF. CDR3 DNA: TGTGCCAGCAGCTCAAGCTCTGGGGCCAACGGCCTGACTTTC.

This clone was seen just once. The chain joins TRBV25-1 to TRBJ2-6; TRBD1 agrees at 7 bases. CDR1 is MGHDK and CDR2 is SYGVNS in the germline V gene. This CDR3 contains 17 residues. The J segment lost 4 bases and the V segment lost 2 bases, leaving 8 bases of the junction unmatched. For the CDR3, the DNA is TGTGCCAGCAGTGAACAGAAGGGGGCGGTAGGGGCCAACGTCCTGACTTTC. As protein: CASSEQKGAVGANVLTF.

Only a few counts were recorded for this clone. J is TRBJ1-4 and V is TRBV18, with TRBD1 identical over 10 bases. Trimming took 3 bases from V and 13 from J; bases not matched to a gene: 8. The CDR3 is 14 residues long. Germline values: CDR1 KGHSH, CDR2 LQKENI. Here the CDR3 reads CASSPVPGQGTLFF. In DNA, the CDR3 is TGTGCCAGCTCACCGGTCCCGGGACAGGGGACACTGTTTTTT.

The table lists this clone with a few counts. The chain employs TRBV7-9 and TRBJ1-1; TRBD1 aligns across 9 bases. The junction had 5 bases not matched to a gene; V was cut back by 3 bases and J by 3 bases. The germline gives CDR1 SEHNR, CDR2 FQNEAQ (reference sequence). CDR3 length: 15 residues. CDR3: CASSFPTGGDTEAFF. As DNA, the CDR3 is TGTGCCAGCAGCTTTCCGACAGGGGGGGACACTGAAGCTTTCTTT.

The chain combines TRBV19 with TRBJ2-5; a weak D match, TRBD1 (6 bases). The CDR3 is 15 residues long. Germline CDR1 reads LNHDA; CDR2 reads SQIVND (reference sequence). Between the trimmed V and J ends, which lost 5 bases and 2 bases, there was a span of 15 bases. The CDR3 spells CASSGAGEFQETQYF. In DNA, the CDR3 is TGTGCCAGTAGTGGAGCAGGGGAGTTTCAAGAGACCCAGTACTTC.

V usage is TRBV9 and J usage is TRBJ2-2; 8 bases match TRBD2. V was pared by 0 bases and J by 4 bases, with 8 bases of the junction left unmatched. The CDR3 runs 17 residues. Germline V gives CDR1 SGDLS, CDR2 YYNGEE. The CDR3 here is CASSVGRTTSATGELFF. In DNA, the CDR3 is TGTGCCAGCAGCGTAGGGAGGACGACTAGCGCCACCGGGGAGCTGTTTTTT.

The chain has TRBV5-1 and TRBJ1-2; TRBD1 aligns across 11 bases. The CDR3 extends over 21 amino acids. Germline CDR1 SGHRS, CDR2 YFSETQ. Trimming at V came to 0 bases and at J to 3 bases, leaving 19 bases not matched to a gene. The CDR3 nucleotides are TGCGCCAGCAGCTTGGGATTACTCTCCGGGACAGGGGGGAGATGGGACTATGGCTACACCTTC. Protein: CASSLGLLSGTGGRWDYGYTF.

V and J are TRBV5-8 and TRBJ2-7; maybe TRBD2 (5 bases). V shed 0 bases and J shed 7 bases, with 11 bases lying between them. The CDR3 loop spans 13 amino acids. CDR1 SGHTS and CDR2 YDEGEE come from the germline V gene. The CDR3 bases are TGTGCCAGCAGCTTGGTTGTTGGAGGAGAGCAGTACGTC. This translates into CASSLVVGGEQYV.

V is TRBV10-3 and J is TRBJ2-2, with unresolved D. Looked up from germline, CDR1 is ENHRY and CDR2 is SYGVKD. Trimming took off 3 bases at V and 1 base at J, with 6 bases between the two ends. CDR3 length: 14 residues. CDR3 bases: TGTGCCATCAGTGATACGGGGAACACCGGGGAGCTGTTTTTT. Translating it yields CAISDTGNTGELFF.

The CDR3 DNA is TGTGCCAGTTCAGGGATGCAAGAGACCCAGTACTTC. Amino acids: CASSGMQETQYF. The chain joins TRBV19 to TRBJ2-5; D is perhaps TRBD1 (5 bases). CDR1 LNHDA and CDR2 SQIVND come from the germline V gene (reference sequence). The CDR3 spans 12 residues. V gave up 8 bases and J gave up 2 bases, with 9 bases separating them.

The V call is TRBV6-5, the J call TRBJ1-2, with a possible D match to TRBD1 (5 bases). CDR1 is MNHEY and CDR2 is SVGAGI in the germline V gene. Trimming left V 2 bases short and J 4 bases short, with 17 bases between. The CDR3 loop spans 16 amino acids. The CDR3 here is CASSYAASSGGYGYTF. The CDR3 nucleotides are TGTGCCAGCAGTTACGCCGCTTCGTCGGGGGGCTATGGCTACACCTTC.

Here the CDR3 reads CASSLNPGGYGYTF. CDR3 sequence (DNA): TGCGCCAGCAGCTTGAATCCGGGGGGGTATGGCTACACCTTC. The chain combines TRBV5-1 with TRBJ1-2, with D possibly matching TRBD1 (5 bases). The CDR3 is 14 amino acids. Germline CDR1 reads SGHRS; CDR2 reads YFSETQ. V dropped 1 base and J dropped 5 bases, with 12 bases sitting between them.

V gene TRBV5-1 combines with J gene TRBJ2-5; TRBD2 agrees at 8 bases. CDR3 length: 17 amino acids. In germline, CDR1 is SGHRS, CDR2 YFSETQ. After removal of 1 base from V and 4 bases from J, the junction contained 12 bases not matched to a gene. CDR3 sequence (DNA): TGCGCCAGCAGCTTGCTAGCGGGTCCCTTGGGCGGAGAGACCCAGTACTTC. Translation: CASSLLAGPLGGETQYF.

Worth noting for this clone: One junction end disagrees with the germline gene, perhaps due to a read error. The genes are TRBV6-4 and TRBJ2-1, with 11 bases matching TRBD2. The CDR3 runs to 15 residues. Looked up from germline, CDR1 is MRHNA and CDR2 is SNTAGT. The CDR3 DNA follows: TGTGCTAGCAGCACTAGCGGGAGCACCTACAATGAGCAGTTCTTC. It yields the protein CASSTSGSTYNEQFF.